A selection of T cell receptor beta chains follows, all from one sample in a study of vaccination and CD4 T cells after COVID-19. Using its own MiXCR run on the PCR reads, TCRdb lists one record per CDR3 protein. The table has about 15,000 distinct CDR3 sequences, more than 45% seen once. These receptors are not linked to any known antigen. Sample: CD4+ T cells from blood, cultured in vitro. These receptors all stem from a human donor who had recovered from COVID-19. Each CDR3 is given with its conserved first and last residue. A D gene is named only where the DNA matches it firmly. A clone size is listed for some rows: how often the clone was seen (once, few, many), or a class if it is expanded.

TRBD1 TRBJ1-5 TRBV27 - TGTGCCAGCAGTTCGGGCACAGGGGGCAATCAGCCCCAGCATTTT CASSSGTGGNQPQHF
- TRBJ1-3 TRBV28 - TGTGCCAGCAGCCCCGTAAATAGCCCTGGAAACACCATATATTTT CASSPVNSPGNTIYF
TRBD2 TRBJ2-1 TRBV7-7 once TGTGCTAGCAGCGACACTAGCGGGGGGCCTGTGTTCTTC CASSDTSGGPVFF
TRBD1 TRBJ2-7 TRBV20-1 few TGCAGTGCTAGTTTGGGACAGGGCGAGTACTTC CSASLGQGEYF
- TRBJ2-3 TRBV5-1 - TGCGCCAGCAGCTTGAGGGGATCTCACGATACGCAGTATTTT CASSLRGSHDTQYF
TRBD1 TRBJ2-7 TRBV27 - TGTGCCAGCAGCCCCGGGACAGGGGACTACGAGCAGTACTTC CASSPGTGDYEQYF
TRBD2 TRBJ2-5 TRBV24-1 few TGTGCCACCAGTGATTGGACCCGGGGGGTTGGGGAGACCCAGTACTTC CATSDWTRGVGETQYF
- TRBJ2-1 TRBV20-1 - TGCAGTGCTAGATCACTAGTCGGTTACGATGAGCAGTTCTTC CSARSLVGYDEQFF
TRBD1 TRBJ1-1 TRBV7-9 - TGTGCCAGCAGCTGGGACAGGGGGCAGGCCACTGAAGCTTTCTTT CASSWDRGQATEAFF
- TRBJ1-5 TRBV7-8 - TGTGCCAGCAGCTTAGTAGGGGGAACCCCCAATCAGCCCCAGCATTTT CASSLVGGTPNQPQHF
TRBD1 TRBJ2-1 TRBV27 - TGTGCCAGCAGTTTGTCAGGGGGCTCCTACAATGAGCAGTTCTTC CASSLSGGSYNEQFF
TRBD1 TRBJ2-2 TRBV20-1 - TGCAGTGCTAGGGGACAGGGTAGGACCGGGGAGCTGTTTTTT CSARGQGRTGELFF
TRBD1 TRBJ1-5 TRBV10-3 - TGTGCCATCAGTGCAGGGGGTGAGAGCAATCAGCCCCAGCATTTT CAISAGGESNQPQHF
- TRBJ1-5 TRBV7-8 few TGTGCCAGCAGCTTAGGGTGGGTGGAGAGCAATCAGCCCCAGCATTTT CASSLGWVESNQPQHF
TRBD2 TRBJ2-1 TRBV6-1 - TGTGCCAGCAGAGCTGGGGGGGGGGGATACAATGAGCAGTTCTTC CASRAGGGGYNEQFF
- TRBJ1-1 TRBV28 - TGTGCCACCAAGGTGGGGGGCGGGCTTAACACTGAAGCTTTCTTT CATKVGGGLNTEAFF
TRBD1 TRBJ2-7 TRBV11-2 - TGTGCCAGCAGGGGACAGGGGGCCTACGAGCAGTACTTC CASRGQGAYEQYF
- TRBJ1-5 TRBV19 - TGTGCCAGTAGGAGACAGGCAAATCAGCCCCAGCATTTT CASRRQANQPQHF
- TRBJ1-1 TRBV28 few TGTGCCAGCAGTTTATGGGCAACTAACACTGAAGCTTTCTTT CASSLWATNTEAFF
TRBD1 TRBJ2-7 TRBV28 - TGTGCCAGCACCTCGACAGGGAAAGGGGCCTACGAGCAGTACTTC CASTSTGKGAYEQYF
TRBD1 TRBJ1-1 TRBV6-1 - TGTGCCAGCAGGCAGGGACAGGGGGCGCGGGCTTTCTTT CASRQGQGARAFF
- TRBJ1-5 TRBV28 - TGTGCCAGCTCCCCTGGGGGGGCTGGTCAGCCCCAGCATTTT CASSPGGAGQPQHF
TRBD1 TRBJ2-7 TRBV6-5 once TGTGCCAGCAGTTTCGACAGGGGACCCTACGAGCAGTACTTC CASSFDRGPYEQYF
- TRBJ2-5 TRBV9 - TGTGCCAGCAGCGTAGCCCCCCAAGGGGGGATAGAGACCCAGTACTTC CASSVAPQGGIETQYF
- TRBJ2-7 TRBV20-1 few TGCAGTGCTAGAGAGTGGGACGCTTCCTACGAGCAGTACTTC CSAREWDASYEQYF
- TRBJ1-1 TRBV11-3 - TGTGCCAGCAGCTTCCAAGAGAACACTGAAGCTTTCTTT CASSFQENTEAFF
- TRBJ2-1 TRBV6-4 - TGTGCCAGCAGTAGGGTGTCGGGCAATGAGCAGTTCTTC CASSRVSGNEQFF
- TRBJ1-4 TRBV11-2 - TGTGCCAGCAGCTTAGCAGGAGGACGGCGGAATGAAAAACTGTTTTTT CASSLAGGRRNEKLFF
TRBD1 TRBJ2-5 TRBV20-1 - TGCAGTGCTAGGGAAAGCAGGGGGCGGCCGGAGACCCAGTACTTC CSARESRGRPETQYF
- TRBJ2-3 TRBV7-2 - TGTGCCAGCAGCCCCCGGGGGACTGTCATCGATACGCAGTATTTT CASSPRGTVIDTQYF
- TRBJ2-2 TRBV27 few TGTGCCAGCAGTTTATATACAGACACCGGGGAGCTGTTTTTT CASSLYTDTGELFF
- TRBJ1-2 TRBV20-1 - TGCAGTGCTAGAGATCGTGGGGGGAGACCCGGCTACACCTTC CSARDRGGRPGYTF
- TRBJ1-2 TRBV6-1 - TGTGCCAGCATGATGAGGGAGAACTATGGCTACACCTTC CASMMRENYGYTF
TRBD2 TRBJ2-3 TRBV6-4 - TGTGCCACCTCGGGGGGGGGAGATACGCAGTATTTT CATSGGGDTQYF
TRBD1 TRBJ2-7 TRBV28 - TGTGCCAGCCATTCACAGGGGAACGAGCAGTACTTC CASHSQGNEQYF
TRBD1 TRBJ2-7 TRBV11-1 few TGTGCCAGCAGCTTAGCAGGGGGACAGGGTTCCGAGCAGTACTTC CASSLAGGQGSEQYF
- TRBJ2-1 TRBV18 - TGTGCCAGCTCACCACTCCGGGGGAACGTAGAGCAGTTCTTC CASSPLRGNVEQFF
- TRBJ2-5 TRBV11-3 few TGTGCCAGCAGCTTCGAAGAGACCCAGTACTTC CASSFEETQYF
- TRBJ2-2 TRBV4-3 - TGCGCCAGCAGCCAAGGGACATTGAACACCGGGGAGCTGTTTTTT CASSQGTLNTGELFF
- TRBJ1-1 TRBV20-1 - TGCAGTGCTAGAGATTCGGGCCTAATGAACACTGAAGCTTTCTTT CSARDSGLMNTEAFF
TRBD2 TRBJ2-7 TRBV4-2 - TGTGCCAGCAGCCAAGAAGTCAGCGGGGGTCCTTACGAGCAGTACTTC CASSQEVSGGPYEQYF